The 27 T cell receptor beta chains below all came from one sample that was sequenced in a study of graft-versus-host responses after intestinal transplantation. TCRdb's copy holds only in-frame clones and misses some; the assay was immunoSEQ multiplex PCR. The sample lists about 93,000 clones; 90% to 95% were seen once. Their antigens are not known. The starting material was unstimulated CD8+ T cells sorted from spleen or lymph node cells, obtained before intestinal transplant. Source of these receptors: a human donor who received an intestinal transplant.

This clone has a single count. This rearrangement joins TRBV11-2 to TRBJ1-2; TRBD1 agrees at 9 bases. Germline V gives CDR1 SGHAT, CDR2 FQNNGV. The length of the CDR3 is 14 residues. After removal of 4 bases from V and 4 bases from J, the junction contained 4 bases not matched to a gene. CDR3 loop: CASSSGTGFYGYTF. The CDR3 nucleotides are TGTGCCAGCAGCTCAGGGACAGGGTTCTATGGCTACACCTTC.

The chain combines TRBV4-1 with TRBJ2-5; 9 nucleotides line up with TRBD2. The germline V gene encodes CDR1 MGHRA and CDR2 YSYEKL. The V gene end was trimmed by 1 base and the J gene end by 1 base; junction bases not matched to a gene: 4. The CDR3 loop spans 16 amino acids. The chain's CDR3 is CASSQGPSGIQETQYF. The CDR3 coding sequence is TGCGCCAGCAGCCAAGGGCCTAGCGGGATCCAAGAGACCCAGTACTTC.

Only a few counts were recorded for this clone. The CDR3 DNA sequence: TGTGCCAGCAGCAGCGTCCTCCGCTACGAGCAGTACTTC. As protein: CASSSVLRYEQYF. The rearrangement links TRBV5-6 to TRBJ2-7; D is unresolved. Germline CDR1 reads SGHDT; CDR2 reads YYEEEE. V gave up 4 bases and J gave up 3 bases, with 11 bases separating them. The CDR3 runs to 13 residues.

The chain has TRBV29-1 and TRBJ1-2, with 7 positions matching TRBD1. CDR1 and CDR2 from the germline V gene are SQVTM and ANQGSEA. This CDR3 spans 12 amino acids. The J segment lost 7 bases and the V segment lost 2 bases, leaving 4 bases of the junction unmatched. CDR3: CSVESGQLGYTF. In nucleotides, the CDR3 is TGCAGCGTTGAATCGGGACAGCTTGGCTACACCTTC.

This clone appeared once. V and J are TRBV11-3 and TRBJ2-7, with a possible D match to TRBD1 (5 bases). This CDR3 is built from 14 residues. V lost 6 bases, J lost 2 bases, and 14 bases lay in between. Looked up from germline, CDR1 is SGHNT and CDR2 is YENEEA. The CDR3, as DNA: TGTGCCAGCAGTAACAGGTGGCATCCCTACGAGCAGTACTTC. It codes for CASSNRWHPYEQYF.

The gene calls are TRBV4-1 and TRBJ2-1; 12 bases line up with TRBD2. This CDR3 contains 18 residues. The germline V gene has CDR1 MGHRA and CDR2 YSYEKL. With 0 bases clipped from V and 4 bases from J, the junction kept 7 bases outside the gene matches. CDR3 sequence reads: CASSQDPRLAGDYNEQFF. The CDR3 DNA reads TGCGCCAGCAGCCAAGATCCCCGACTAGCGGGAGATTACAATGAGCAGTTCTTC.

V and J are TRBV19 and TRBJ2-2; 11 positions match TRBD2. V lost 5 bases and J lost 1; bases outside the gene matches: 6. In germline, CDR1 is LNHDA, CDR2 SQIVND (reference sequence). The CDR3 spans 17 residues. This CDR3 is CASSSGLAGGNTGELFF. As DNA, the CDR3 is TGTGCCAGTAGTTCCGGCCTAGCGGGAGGGAACACCGGGGAGCTGTTTTTT. Filled out from reference TRBV19 and TRBJ2-2, the complete variable domain reads DGGITQSPKYLFRKEGQNVTLSCEQNLNHDAMYWYRQDPGQGLRLIYYSQIVNDFQKGDIAEGYSVSREKKESFPLTVTSAQKNPTAFYLCASSSGLAGGNTGELFFGEGSRLTVL.

The rearrangement links TRBV7-9 to TRBJ2-7, with D tentatively TRBD1 (6 bases). Per germline, CDR1 SEHNR and CDR2 FQNEAQ (reference sequence). This CDR3 is 15 amino acids long. Trimming stripped 2 bases from V and 5 bases from J, with 16 bases between. The CDR3 sequence is CASSLKSGEGDEQYF. In DNA, the CDR3 is TGTGCCAGCAGCTTAAAGTCAGGGGAAGGAGACGAGCAGTACTTC.

The genes are TRBV6-1 and TRBJ2-7; D may be TRBD1 (5 bases). Trimming shortened V by 3 bases and J by 3 bases, and 18 bases separated the two germline ends. Germline V gene sequence: CDR1 MNHNS, CDR2 SASEGT. This CDR3 region has 16 residues. CDR3 nucleotides: TGTGCCAGCAGTGACATCCTAGGGGAAGGAAACTACGAGCAGTACTTC. Translation: CASSDILGEGNYEQYF.

The rearrangement uses TRBV4-3 and TRBJ2-2; perhaps TRBD1 as D (6 bases). Germline CDR1 and CDR2: LGHNA and YSLEER. The CDR3 runs 14 residues. The V gene lost 5 bases and the J gene lost 4 bases, with 11 bases spanning the gap. CDR3 residues: CASSSDRTTGELFF. CDR3 DNA: TGCGCCAGCAGCTCGGACAGAACCACCGGGGAGCTGTTTTTT.

The rearrangement joins TRBV5-1 to TRBJ1-2; 8 bases are shared with TRBD1. CDR1 and CDR2 (germline): SGHRS, YFSETQ. The V and J ends lost 0 bases and 6 bases, in that order; junction bases with no gene match: 7. The CDR3 covers 15 residues. CDR3 protein: CASSLGRDRIDGYTF. The CDR3 nucleotides are TGCGCCAGCAGCTTGGGAAGGGACAGGATAGATGGCTACACCTTC.

In its sample, this clone was seen once. V gene TRBV4-2 combines with J gene TRBJ2-7, with TRBD1 identical over 11 bases. V gave up 1 base and J gave up 3 bases; unmatched junction bases: 8. Germline CDR1 and CDR2: LGHNA and YNFKEQ. The CDR3 spans 17 residues. The CDR3 nucleotides read TGTGCCAGCAGCCAAGTGGTCTCCGGGACAGGGGGCTACGAGCAGTACTTC. Translation gives CASSQVVSGTGGYEQYF.

This chain links TRBV28 with TRBJ1-6, with D possibly being TRBD1 (5 bases). The CDR3 sequence is 13 residues long. V gave up 6 bases and J gave up 10 bases, with 13 bases separating them. Germline CDR1 and CDR2: MDHEN and SYDVKM. CDR3 sequence (DNA): TGTGCCAGCAGAAACAGGCGGGAGTCACCCCTCCACTTT. It encodes CASRNRRESPLHF.

V and J are TRBV19 and TRBJ2-1; tentatively, D is TRBD1 (5 bases). The CDR3 loop spans 15 amino acids. Trimming shortened V by 6 bases and J by 3 bases, and 15 bases separated the two germline ends. The germline V gene encodes CDR1 LNHDA and CDR2 SQIVND (reference sequence). CDR3 DNA: TGTGCCAGTAGCAGTCTGATGGACATCTACAATGAGCAGTTCTTC. This sequence encodes CASSSLMDIYNEQFF. Based on the CDR3 plus reference TRBV19 and TRBJ2-1, the full variable domain is DGGITQSPKYLFRKEGQNVTLSCEQNLNHDAMYWYRQDPGQGLRLIYYSQIVNDFQKGDIAEGYSVSREKKESFPLTVTSAQKNPTAFYLCASSSLMDIYNEQFFGPGTRLTVL.

The V gene is TRBV4-1, the J gene TRBJ2-7, with TRBD1 identical over 9 bases. This CDR3 spans 17 amino acids. From germline, CDR1 is MGHRA and CDR2 YSYEKL. With 0 bases clipped from V and 2 bases from J, the junction kept 8 bases outside the gene matches. CDR3 DNA: TGCGCCAGCAGCCAAGACCCCGGGACAGGGAACCCCTACGAGCAGTACTTC. As protein: CASSQDPGTGNPYEQYF.

The chain combines TRBV11-2 with TRBJ2-1; D remains ambiguous. This CDR3 spans 13 amino acids. Germline V gives CDR1 SGHAT, CDR2 FQNNGV. Deletions cut 3 bases from V and 8 bases from J, with 11 bases between. The CDR3 loop reads CASSFLVKDEQFF. CDR3 DNA: TGTGCCAGCAGCTTTCTAGTAAAGGATGAGCAGTTCTTC.

The J gene is TRBJ2-1, the V gene TRBV15; 8 bases are a match to TRBD2. CDR1 LNHNV and CDR2 YYDKDF come from the germline V gene (reference sequence). CDR3 length: 16 amino acids. The trim removed 4 bases at V and 5 bases at J, leaving 10 bases unmatched. CDR3 loop: CATSTQERELDNEQFF. CDR3 in DNA: TGTGCCACCAGCACCCAGGAGCGGGAGTTGGACAATGAGCAGTTCTTC.

This clone was recorded only once. This chain uses TRBV19 with TRBJ1-1; TRBD1 agrees at 9 bases. Germline V gene lookup returns CDR1 LNHDA and CDR2 SQIVND (reference sequence). The ends lost 3 bases at V and 6 bases at J; junction bases unmatched: 5. CDR3 length: 14 amino acids. CDR3 DNA: TGTGCCAGTAGTATGGGACAGGGATTCGCTGAAGCTTTCTTT. The encoded protein is CASSMGQGFAEAFF.

The chain uses TRBV2 and TRBJ1-5; D is ambiguous. The CDR3 contains 13 residues. Trimming took 1 base from V and 7 from J, leaving 8 bases between them. Germline values: CDR1 SNHLY, CDR2 FYNNEI. CDR3 residues: CASSEDSLQPQHF. In nucleotides, the CDR3 is TGTGCCAGCAGTGAAGATTCGTTGCAGCCCCAGCATTTT.

The V and J genes are TRBV4-1 and TRBJ1-3; 12 bases are a match to TRBD1. This CDR3 contains 17 residues. The V gene's germline CDR1 is MGHRA and CDR2 YSYEKL. V lost 2 bases and J lost 3; bases outside the gene matches: 5. CDR3 bases: TGCGCCAGCAGCCAAACGGGACAGGGGGCAATTGGAAACACCATATATTTT. Encoded protein: CASSQTGQGAIGNTIYF.

V and J are TRBV6-5 and TRBJ1-1, with D perhaps matching TRBD1 (5 bases). CDR3 length: 15 amino acids. Germline V lookup: CDR1 MNHEY, CDR2 SVGAGI. Deletions cut 2 bases from V and 0 bases from J, with 10 bases between. The CDR3, as DNA: TGTGCCAGCAGTTACGTCAGGGAAATGAACACTGAAGCTTTCTTT. Protein sequence: CASSYVREMNTEAFF.

V is TRBV4-1 and J is TRBJ1-5; D perhaps matches TRBD1 (6 bases). The CDR3 is made up of 17 amino acids. The germline V gene has CDR1 MGHRA and CDR2 YSYEKL. Trimming left V 0 bases short and J 2 bases short, with 14 bases between. The CDR3 region has the DNA TGCGCCAGCAGCCAAGATGCAGGGGTAGCCGGCAATCAGCCCCAGCATTTT. Amino acids: CASSQDAGVAGNQPQHF.

This chain joins TRBV4-2 and TRBJ2-5, with TRBD2 as a possible D gene (5 bases). V dropped 0 bases and J dropped 1 base, with 15 bases sitting between them. Germline CDR1 is LGHNA and CDR2 is YNFKEQ. There are 17 residues in the CDR3. The CDR3 region is CASSQDLAPVLQETQYF. The DNA of the CDR3 is TGTGCCAGCAGCCAAGACTTAGCGCCCGTGCTCCAAGAGACCCAGTACTTC.

The genes are TRBV4-3 and TRBJ2-1; TRBD1 matches at 9 bases. Germline CDR1 and CDR2: LGHNA and YSLEER. V dropped 1 base and J dropped 7; count of bases not matched to a gene: 5. The CDR3 is 15 amino acids. The CDR3 here is CASSQVGQGINEQFF. CDR3 coding DNA: TGCGCCAGCAGCCAAGTTGGACAGGGGATAAATGAGCAGTTCTTC.

V is TRBV7-9 and J is TRBJ2-7; TRBD1 agrees at 9 bases. Per the germline V gene, CDR1 is SEHNR and CDR2 is FQNEAQ (reference sequence). The CDR3 has 14 residues. V gave up 4 bases and J gave up 6 bases; unmatched junction bases: 7. CDR3 protein: CASSSMRTGVEQYF. The CDR3 nucleotides are TGTGCCAGCAGCTCAATGCGGACAGGGGTCGAGCAGTACTTC.

The genes are TRBV7-8 and TRBJ1-1; maybe TRBD1 (6 bases). Trimming left V 2 bases short and J 11 bases short, with 15 bases between. Germline loops: CDR1 SGHVS, CDR2 FQNEAQ. The CDR3 consists of 13 residues. The CDR3 sequence: CASSLRGLGEAFF. CDR3 DNA sequence: TGTGCCAGCAGCTTAAGGGGGTTGGGTGAGGCTTTCTTT. Drawing the rest from reference TRBV7-8 and TRBJ1-1, the complete variable domain is GAGVSQSPRYKVAKRGQDVALRCDPISGHVSLFWYQQALGQGPEFLTYFQNEAQLDKSGLPSDRFFAERPEGSVSTLKIQRTQQEDSAVYLCASSLRGLGEAFFGQGTRLTVV.

J is TRBJ1-6 and V is TRBV2; D not resolved. Germline loops: CDR1 SNHLY, CDR2 FYNNEI. The CDR3 is 14 residues long. Trimming removed 9 bases at V and 6 bases at J, with 15 bases between. The CDR3 region is CASELALGNSPLHF. Here the CDR3 DNA reads TGTGCCAGTGAGTTAGCCCTCGGTAATTCACCCCTCCACTTT.